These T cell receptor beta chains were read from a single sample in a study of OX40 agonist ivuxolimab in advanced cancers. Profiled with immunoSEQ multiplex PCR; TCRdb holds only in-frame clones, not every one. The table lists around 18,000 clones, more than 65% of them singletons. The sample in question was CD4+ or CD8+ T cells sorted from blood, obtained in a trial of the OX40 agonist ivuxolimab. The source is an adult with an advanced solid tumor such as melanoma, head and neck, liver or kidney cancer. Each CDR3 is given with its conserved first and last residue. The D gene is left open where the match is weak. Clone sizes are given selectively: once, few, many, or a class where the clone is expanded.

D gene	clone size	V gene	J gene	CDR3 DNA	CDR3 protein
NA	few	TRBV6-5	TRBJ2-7	TGTGCCAGCAGTTACACGGACGGTCCTGGATGGGAGCAGTACTTC	CASSYTDGPGWEQYF
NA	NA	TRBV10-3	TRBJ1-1	TGTGCCATCAGTGATTCGACAGAGTCGAAGAACAACGAAGCTTTCTTT	CAISDSTESKNNEAFF
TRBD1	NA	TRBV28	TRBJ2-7	TGTGCCAGCAGTCGGGACAGGAAAGAGCAGTACTTC	CASSRDRKEQYF
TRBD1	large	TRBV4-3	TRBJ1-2	TGCGCCAGCAGCCAAGATGAGGCAGGGGGCTATGGCTACACCTTC	CASSQDEAGGYGYTF
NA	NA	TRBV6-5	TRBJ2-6	TGTGCCAGCAGTTACTCAGGCTCTGGGGCCAACGTCCTGACTTTC	CASSYSGSGANVLTF
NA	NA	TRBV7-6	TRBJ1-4	TGTGCCAGCAGCCTGGGATTCGGGGGATCTAATGAAAAACTGTTTTTT	CASSLGFGGSNEKLFF
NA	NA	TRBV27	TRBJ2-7	TGTGCCAGCAGTCAGGCGAACTACGAGCAGTACTTC	CASSQANYEQYF
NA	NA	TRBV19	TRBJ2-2	TGTGCCAGTAGTATAGATCCCGGACCGATCACCGGGGAGCTGTTTTTT	CASSIDPGPITGELFF
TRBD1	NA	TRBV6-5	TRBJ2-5	TGTGCCAGCAGACGAAAAGGGACAGAGCAAGAGACCCAGTACTTC	CASRRKGTEQETQYF
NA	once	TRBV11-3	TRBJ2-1	TGTGCCAGCAGCTTAGTCTACCAATCCTACAATGAGCAGTTCTTC	CASSLVYQSYNEQFF
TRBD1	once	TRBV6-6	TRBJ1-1	TGTGCCAGCACCGGACAGGGTTTAGCTTTCTTT	CASTGQGLAFF
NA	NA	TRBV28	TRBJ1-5	TGTGCCAGCACCCCCGCTGACTGGGGGGGCAATCAGCCCCAGCATTTT	CASTPADWGGNQPQHF
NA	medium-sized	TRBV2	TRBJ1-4	TGTGCCAGCAGGGAAGAGGGTAATGAAAAACTGTTTTTT	CASREEGNEKLFF
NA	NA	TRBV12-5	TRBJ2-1	TGTGCTAGTGCCCTAGGAGTAGGTATTGATGAGCAGTTCTTC	CASALGVGIDEQFF
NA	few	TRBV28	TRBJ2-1	TGTGCCAGCTGGAGGGTGGGCGGACGCTCCTACAATGAGCAGTTCTTC	CASWRVGGRSYNEQFF
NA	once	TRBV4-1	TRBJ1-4	TGCGCCAGCAGCCAAGATTTTGGGGGTGGTGAAAAACTGTTTTTT	CASSQDFGGGEKLFF
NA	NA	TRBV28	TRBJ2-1	TGTGCCAGCAGTCCCGGACAGACCGACAATGAGCAGTTCTTC	CASSPGQTDNEQFF
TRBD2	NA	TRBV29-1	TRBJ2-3	TGCAGCGTTGACCGGGGACTAGCGGGAGGAAGCACAGATACGCAGTATTTT	CSVDRGLAGGSTDTQYF
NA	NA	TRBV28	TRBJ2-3	TGTGCCAGCAGTCCGGGTAATACGCAGTATTTT	CASSPGNTQYF
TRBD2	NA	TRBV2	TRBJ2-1	TGTGCCAGCAGTGAAGATCTAGCGGGAGAACCTGAGCAGTTCTTC	CASSEDLAGEPEQFF
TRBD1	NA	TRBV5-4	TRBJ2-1	TGTGCCAGCAGCGACGGACAGGGGGCGCGGGAAGAGCAGTTCTTC	CASSDGQGAREEQFF
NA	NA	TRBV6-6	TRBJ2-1	TGTGCCAGCAGCTACGGCAGGTCCAATGAGCAGTTCTTC	CASSYGRSNEQFF
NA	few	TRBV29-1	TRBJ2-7	TGCAGCGTTGATAGTCACAAGAGCTCCTACGAGCAGTACTTC	CSVDSHKSSYEQYF
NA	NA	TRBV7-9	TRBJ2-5	TGTGCCAGCAGCTTAGTCGCCGTCCAAGAGACCCAGTACTTC	CASSLVAVQETQYF